This T cell receptor beta chain was sequenced in a study of blood T cell repertoires in COVID-19. Study context: Acute and convalescent COVID-19 specimens originated in the United States, Italy and Spain.

Some clones are missing from TCRdb's copy, which holds only in-frame ones; the method was immunoSEQ multiplex PCR. Found here are hundreds of thousands of clones, about 88% of them singletons; the top ten hold roughly 3%. This clone has just one count. Germline loops: CDR1 WSHSY, CDR2 SAAADI. V dropped 2 bases and J dropped 11 bases, with 13 bases sitting between them. This CDR3 has 14 residues. This clonotype was obtained from a man in his fifties or sixties with acute or convalescent COVID-19. This chain uses TRBV10-2 with TRBJ1-6; possible D gene TRBD1, 6 bases. The sequenced sample consisted of peripheral blood. The CDR3 DNA is TGCGCCAGCAGTGAGCCCGCAAGGACAGCACCCCTCCACTTT. Protein sequence: CASSEPARTAPLHF.